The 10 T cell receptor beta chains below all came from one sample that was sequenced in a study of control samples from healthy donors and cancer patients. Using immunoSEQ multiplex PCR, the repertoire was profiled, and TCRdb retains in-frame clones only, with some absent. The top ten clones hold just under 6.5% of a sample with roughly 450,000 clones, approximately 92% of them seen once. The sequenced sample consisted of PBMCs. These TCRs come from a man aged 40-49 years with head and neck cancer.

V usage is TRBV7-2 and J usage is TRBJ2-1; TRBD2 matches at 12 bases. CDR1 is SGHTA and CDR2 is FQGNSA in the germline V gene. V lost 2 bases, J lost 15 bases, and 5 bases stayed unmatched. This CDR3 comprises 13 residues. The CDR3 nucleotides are TGTGCCAGCAGCTTAAACCCGGGACTAGCGGGGTTCTTC. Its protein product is CASSLNPGLAGFF.

CDR3 protein: CASSEFTGWTYEQYF. The DNA for the CDR3 is TGTGCCAGCAGTGAATTCACAGGGTGGACCTACGAGCAGTACTTC. The chain combines TRBV25-1 with TRBJ2-7, with D maybe TRBD1 (6 bases). The V end lost 1 base, the J end lost 2 bases, and 12 bases lay between the germline ends. Per the germline V gene, CDR1 is MGHDK and CDR2 is SYGVNS. The CDR3 spans 15 residues.

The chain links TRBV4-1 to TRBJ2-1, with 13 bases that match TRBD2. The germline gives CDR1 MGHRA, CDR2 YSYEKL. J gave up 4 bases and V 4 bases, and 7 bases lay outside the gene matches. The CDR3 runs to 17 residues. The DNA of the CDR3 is TGCGCCAGCAGCCGCGGGACTAGCGGGACGGGTTACAATGAGCAGTTCTTC. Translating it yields CASSRGTSGTGYNEQFF.

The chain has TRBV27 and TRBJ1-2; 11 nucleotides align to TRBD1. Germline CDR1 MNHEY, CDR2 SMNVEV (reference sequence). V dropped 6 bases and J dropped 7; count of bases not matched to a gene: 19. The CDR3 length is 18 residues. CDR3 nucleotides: TGTGCCAGCAGCTCATTTTCTCAATACGGGACAGGGGGATTTGGCTACACCTTC. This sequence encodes CASSSFSQYGTGGFGYTF.

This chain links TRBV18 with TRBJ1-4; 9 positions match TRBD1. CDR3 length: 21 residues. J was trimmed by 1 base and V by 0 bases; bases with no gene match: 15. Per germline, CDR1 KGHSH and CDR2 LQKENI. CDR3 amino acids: CASSPPEGPGQGLRTNEKLFF. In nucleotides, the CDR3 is TGTGCCAGCTCACCACCCGAAGGACCGGGACAGGGTTTGAGAACTAATGAAAAACTGTTTTTT.

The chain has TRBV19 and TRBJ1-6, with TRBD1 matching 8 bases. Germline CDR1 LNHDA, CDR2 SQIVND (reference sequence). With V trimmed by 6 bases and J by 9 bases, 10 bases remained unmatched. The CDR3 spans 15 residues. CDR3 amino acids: CASSPVQGAGSPLHF. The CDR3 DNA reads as TGTGCCAGTAGCCCCGTGCAGGGGGCAGGTTCACCCCTCCACTTT.

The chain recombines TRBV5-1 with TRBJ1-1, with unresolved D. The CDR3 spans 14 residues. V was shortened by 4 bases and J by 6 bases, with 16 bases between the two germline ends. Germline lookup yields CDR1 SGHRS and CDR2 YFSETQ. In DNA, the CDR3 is TGCGCCAGCAGCGTTACCTCAAGTAGTTCTGAAGCTTTCTTT. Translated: CASSVTSSSSEAFF.

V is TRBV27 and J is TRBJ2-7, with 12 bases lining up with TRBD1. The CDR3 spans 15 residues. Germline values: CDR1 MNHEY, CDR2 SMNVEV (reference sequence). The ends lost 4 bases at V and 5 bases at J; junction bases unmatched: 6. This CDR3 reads CASSSPGTGGDEQYF. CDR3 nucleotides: TGTGCCAGCAGTTCCCCCGGGACAGGGGGCGACGAGCAGTACTTC.

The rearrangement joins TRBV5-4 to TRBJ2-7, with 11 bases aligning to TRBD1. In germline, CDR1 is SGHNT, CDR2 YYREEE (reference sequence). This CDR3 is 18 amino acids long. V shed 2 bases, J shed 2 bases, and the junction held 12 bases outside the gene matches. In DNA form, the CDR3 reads TGTGCCAGCAGCTTAGTAGGACAGGGGGCTGGTTTGACCTACGAGCAGTACTTC. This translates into CASSLVGQGAGLTYEQYF. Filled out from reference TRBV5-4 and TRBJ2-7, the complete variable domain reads ETGVTQSPTHLIKTRGQQVTLRCSSQSGHNTVSWYQQALGQGPQFIFQYYREEENGRGNFPPRFSGLQFPNYSSELNVNALELDDSALYLCASSLVGQGAGLTYEQYFGPGTRLTVT.

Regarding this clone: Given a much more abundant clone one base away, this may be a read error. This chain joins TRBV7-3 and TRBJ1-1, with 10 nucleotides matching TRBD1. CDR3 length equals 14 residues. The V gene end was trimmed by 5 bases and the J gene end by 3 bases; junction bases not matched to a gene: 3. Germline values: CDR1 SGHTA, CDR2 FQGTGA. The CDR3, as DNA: TGTGCCAGCAGCCCCGGGACAGGGGACACTGAAGCTTTCTTT. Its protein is CASSPGTGDTEAFF.